The present T cell receptor (beta chain) was sequenced within a study of Graves' ophthalmopathy and Graves' hyperthyroidism (dated by TCRdb to the late 2010s). Turning to the overall study: Hyperthyroidism was defined as stable when no progression to ophthalmopathy occurred within 18 months of follow-up. To tell Graves' ophthalmopathy apart from Graves' hyperthyroidism, and to predict which patients would progress to ophthalmopathy, the study relied on TCR beta repertoire signatures. In total, 120 to 150 blood samples were TCR-sequenced: 40 to 45 ophthalmopathy, roughly 77 hyperthyroidism and about 17 hyperthyroidism-to-ophthalmopathy patients. To explore V-J signatures distinguishing ophthalmopathy from hyperthyroidism, a discovery set of under 110 patients (roughly 42 ophthalmopathy, 57 stable hyperthyroidism) was enrolled. An independent validation cohort comprised 18 hyperthyroidism patients and roughly 15 patients who later progressed from hyperthyroidism to ophthalmopathy. In roughly 6 hyperthyroidism patients, the T-cell repertoires found in thyroid tissue were compared with those found in blood. After sampling, hyperthyroidism patients received methimazole starting at 30 mg daily, and ophthalmopathy patients received high-dose intravenous methylprednisolone. The paper's findings and limits, for the study overall: Sample size was not statistically predetermined, and group allocation was not concealed from the investigators. In cross-validation, the 13-signature model distinguished ophthalmopathy from stable hyperthyroidism with 87.88% sensitivity and 81% to 82% specificity, while in the test set the corresponding values were around 79% and 71%. Most expanded thyroid clonotypes with frequency above 0.001 were also detected in blood, suggesting blood repertoires may reflect the thyroid immune response. In validation, the model predicted ophthalmopathy progression with about 71% sensitivity and around 72% specificity; some 13 predicted patients were CT-confirmed with GO in a median of about 6.2 months.

Looking up the germline V gene (reference sequence) yields CDR1 SGHNT and CDR2 YYREEE. Spanning cysteine to phenylalanine, the CDR3 consists of 13 amino acids. Of the read, only the CDR3 DNA is kept; its 39 bases are in frame from base 1. The junction carries 11 bases between V and J, which are trimmed by 2 bases and 11 bases respectively. Hyperthyroidism patients were newly diagnosed, were aged 18 to 65 years, and had a disease duration under 2 months. Patients were excluded if they had other autoimmune diseases, uncontrolled infections, pregnancy or lactation. Diagnosis relied on clinical symptoms, serum thyroxine, TRAb, thyroid ultrasound and orbital computed tomography. Total RNA was extracted with Trizol reagent and quality-checked on an Agilent 2100 Bioanalyzer. For this clonotype: Its antigen remains unidentified. Base qualities are not provided; no much larger clone lies one nucleotide away.

For repertoire sequencing, the TCR beta CDR3 regions were amplified from RNA transcripts. The first round of RT-PCR was done with HTBI primers and the Qiagen OneStep RT-PCR kit, and was followed by a second round of multiplex PCR, then size selection and purification. Libraries were sequenced on an Illumina HiSeq2000 using paired-end 100 bp reads. The published analysis was carried out like this. SOAPnuke was used for read processing, and reads with adapters, uncalled bases, a mean Phred below 15, or no exact constant-primer or identifier match were discarded. COPE v1.2.5 was used to merge the high-quality paired reads. Each unique nucleotide sequence was defined as a clonotype, and clonotypes were aligned to IMGT TRB V, D and J references with MiTCR v1.1. The analysis was limited to V-J combinations with a frequency above 0.0001, which together covered approximately 99% of repertoires. For each V-J combination, a TCR clonal expansion and chaos score was defined as F50 clonal expansion divided by the chaos observed in the TCRdist matrix. Features were reduced by Welch's t-statistics and random forest to 10 to 15 V-J combinations, which fed a naive Bayes classifier. The similarity between thyroid and blood repertoires was quantified using the Morisita-Horn index. TCRdb passed the public sequencing reads through fastp at Q25 and MiXCR, retaining productive beta sequences. One record per CDR3 amino acid sequence lists the most common genes and DNA. The V and J calls reflect TCRdb's pipeline rather than the authors' work. This sample holds over a million distinct CDR3 sequences; approximately 35% were observed only once. Of the sample, 11% falls within the top ten clones.

Specimen: peripheral blood or thyroid tissue (not recorded which). The clonotype was recovered from an adult man with Graves' hyperthyroidism. The chain is encoded by TRBV5-4 joined to TRBJ1-6; D gene: possibly TRBD1, on 6 matching bases. The CDR3 protein is CASSLYREAPLHF. In nucleotide form, the sequence is TGTGCCAGCAGCTTATACAGGGAAGCACCCCTCCACTTT.